This T cell receptor (beta chain) is drawn from a study of blood T cell repertoires in COVID-19. Looking at the study overall: Acute and convalescent COVID-19 samples came from the United States, Italy and Spain. The cDNA or gDNA used as material had been derived from T cells, B-cell-depleted T cells, or PBMCs.

As originally analysed: Cell counts per sample came from amplifying reference gene primers. Some clones are missing from TCRdb's copy, which holds only in-frame ones; the method was immunoSEQ multiplex PCR. From that table come the V and J calls and clone size; the DNA was used to work out D and trimming. The repertoire holds tens of thousands of clones, with more than 85% as singletons. The length of the CDR3 is 15 residues. Germline V gene lookup returns CDR1 LNHDA and CDR2 SQIVND (reference sequence). Between the trimmed V and J ends, which lost 7 bases and 4 bases, there was a span of 17 bases. The sample consisted of peripheral blood. This sequence joins TRBV19 and TRBJ2-1; TRBD1 is a possible D gene (5 bases). The sequence was collected from a woman between 65 and 79 years old with active COVID-19. The CDR3 loop reads CASIPGSTAYNEQFF. The CDR3 nucleotides read TGTGCCAGTATCCCCGGCTCGACAGCTTACAATGAGCAGTTCTTC.